One and the same sample provided the 32 T cell receptor beta chains below, sequenced in a study of blood T cell repertoires in COVID-19. Using immunoSEQ multiplex PCR, the repertoire was profiled, and TCRdb retains in-frame clones only, with some absent. The sample includes roughly 190,000 clones, 86% of them seen just once. Sequencing used peripheral blood. These receptors all come from a woman aged 60-75 years with COVID-19, enrolled during active disease.

The chain joins TRBV15 to TRBJ2-7; D may be TRBD2 (5 bases). This CDR3 has 15 amino acids. CDR1 is LNHNV, CDR2 YYDKDF, per germline (reference sequence). Trimming cost V 0 bases and J 5 bases, with 14 bases left between them. CDR3 in amino acids: CATSRDGLPGDEQYF. CDR3 in DNA: TGTGCCACCAGCAGAGATGGTCTCCCCGGGGACGAGCAGTACTTC.

The rearrangement uses TRBV4-3 and TRBJ2-1, with TRBD2 identical over 8 bases. The CDR3 runs 17 residues. The V segment lost 0 bases and the J segment 7 bases; nucleotides outside the gene matches: 11. The germline CDR1 and CDR2 sequences are LGHNA and YSLEER. In nucleotides, the CDR3 is TGCGCCAGCAGCCAAGATAGGGAGCGGGAGAAATTAAATGAGCAGTTCTTC. Protein: CASSQDREREKLNEQFF.

The rearrangement links TRBV10-3 to TRBJ1-2; a weak D match, TRBD1 (6 bases). V dropped 6 bases and J dropped 6 bases, with 20 bases sitting between them. The CDR3 has 15 amino acids. Germline loops: CDR1 ENHRY, CDR2 SYGVKD. CDR3 nucleotide sequence: TGTGCCATCAGGGGTGAGGGCAGGGGTACGGATGGCTACACCTTC. Its protein is CAIRGEGRGTDGYTF.

This sequence joins TRBV5-1 and TRBJ2-7; 7 nucleotides line up with TRBD2. Germline CDR1 is SGHRS and CDR2 is YFSETQ. This CDR3 comprises 15 residues. V lost 4 bases, J lost 0 bases, and 7 bases stayed unmatched. This CDR3 is CASSPLSGISYEQYF. CDR3 nucleotides: TGCGCCAGCAGCCCGTTAAGCGGGATCTCCTACGAGCAGTACTTC.

This chain uses TRBV18 with TRBJ1-1; D uncertain. Trimming took off 2 bases at V and 1 base at J, with 11 bases between the two ends. This CDR3 is 15 amino acids long. In germline, CDR1 is KGHSH, CDR2 LQKENI. CDR3 region: CASSPSAAPNTEAFF. The CDR3 bases are TGTGCCAGCTCACCATCCGCGGCCCCGAACACTGAAGCTTTCTTT.

The CDR3, as DNA: TGTGCCAGCAGCCACAGGGCAGGGGAGCTGTTTTTT. Residues: CASSHRAGELFF. This sequence joins TRBV5-6 and TRBJ2-2; D is perhaps TRBD1 (6 bases). The germline gives CDR1 SGHDT, CDR2 YYEEEE. CDR3 length: 12 residues. Trimming left V 4 bases short and J 8 bases short, with 9 bases between. Combining the CDR3 with reference TRBV5-6 and TRBJ2-2 gives the whole variable domain DAGVTQSPTHLIKTRGQQVTLRCSPKSGHDTVSWYQQALGQGPQFIFQYYEEEERQRGNFPDRFSGHQFPNYSSELNVNALLLGDSALYLCASSHRAGELFFGEGSRLTVL.

V usage is TRBV6-5 and J usage is TRBJ2-1; D unclear. Germline lookup yields CDR1 MNHEY and CDR2 SVGAGI. The V end lost 6 bases, the J end lost 6 bases, and 12 bases lay between the germline ends. This CDR3 region has 13 residues. CDR3 residues: CASRGPGPNEQFF. The CDR3 DNA is TGTGCCAGCAGAGGTCCAGGCCCCAATGAGCAGTTCTTC.

This chain links TRBV11-1 with TRBJ2-7; 9 bases fit TRBD2. J lost 2 bases, V lost 4 bases, and 3 bases had no gene match. The V gene's germline CDR1 is SGHAT and CDR2 FQDESV (reference sequence). The CDR3 has 14 residues. The CDR3 here is CASSWRGGTYEQYF. In nucleotides, the CDR3 is TGTGCCAGCAGCTGGCGGGGGGGGACCTACGAGCAGTACTTC.

V usage is TRBV27 and J usage is TRBJ2-3; 14 bases match TRBD2. Germline V CDR1 and CDR2: MNHEY, SMNVEV (reference sequence). V was pared by 1 base and J by 5 bases, with 8 bases of the junction left unmatched. CDR3 length equals 18 residues. This CDR3 is CASSLFAGLAGEGDTQYF. CDR3 bases: TGTGCCAGCAGTTTATTCGCGGGACTAGCGGGAGAGGGAGATACGCAGTATTTT.

The V call is TRBV3-1 (or the pseudogene TRBV3-2), the J call TRBJ2-4; possibly TRBD2 for D (7 bases). The CDR3 spans 14 residues. V lost 4 bases and J lost 7, with 14 bases in between. Germline CDR1 and CDR2: LGHDT and YNNKEL (reference sequence). Written as DNA, the CDR3 is TGTGCCAGCAGCCGGACAGCGGGGAGTAACATTCAGTACTTC. This encodes CASSRTAGSNIQYF.

The chain joins TRBV28 to TRBJ2-1; TRBD1 matches at 10 bases. The J segment lost 10 bases and the V segment lost 11 bases, leaving 11 bases of the junction unmatched. Germline V gives CDR1 MDHEN, CDR2 SYDVKM. CDR3 length: 13 amino acids. The CDR3 sequence is CAGQGGPSPEQFF. CDR3 DNA: TGTGCCGGACAGGGGGGTCCATCCCCGGAGCAGTTCTTC.

V and J are TRBV19 and TRBJ1-5, with 8 bases aligning to TRBD1. The V segment lost 4 bases and the J segment 2 bases; nucleotides outside the gene matches: 1. In germline, CDR1 is LNHDA, CDR2 SQIVND (reference sequence). The CDR3 loop spans 14 amino acids. CDR3 in amino acids: CASSTGGGNQPQHF. DNA of the CDR3: TGTGCCAGTAGTACAGGGGGCGGCAATCAGCCCCAGCATTTT.

The chain combines TRBV6-5 with TRBJ1-5; tentative D call: TRBD1 (5 bases). This CDR3 spans 16 amino acids. Germline V gene data show CDR1 as MNHEY and CDR2 as SVGAGI. Trimming left V 1 base short and J 0 bases short, with 10 bases between. As DNA, the CDR3 is TGTGCCAGCAGTTACTATCCCAGGGATAGCAATCAGCCCCAGCATTTT. Protein product: CASSYYPRDSNQPQHF.

J is TRBJ1-6 and V is TRBV19, with 10 nucleotides matching TRBD1. The ends lost 2 bases at V and 9 bases at J; junction bases unmatched: 10. The germline gives CDR1 LNHDA, CDR2 SQIVND (reference sequence). The CDR3 runs 17 residues. CDR3 in amino acids: CASSIRQTGTGVSPLHF. CDR3 nucleotides: TGTGCCAGTAGTATACGGCAAACCGGGACAGGGGTTTCACCCCTCCACTTT.

This chain links TRBV6-2 or TRBV6-3 with TRBJ1-5; TRBD1 matches 7 bases. The germline gives CDR1 MNHEY, CDR2 SVGEGT. The CDR3 covers 14 residues. V shed 2 bases and J 5 bases; nucleotides not matched to a gene: 3. CDR3 DNA: TGTGCCAGCAGTTACAGAGGGGGCTATCAGCCCCAGCATTTT. This translates into CASSYRGGYQPQHF.

This clone came up once. The chain employs TRBV4-3 and TRBJ2-7; possibly TRBD2 for D (5 bases). The ends were cut back, 4 bases at V and 2 bases at J, with 12 bases in the middle. From germline, CDR1 is LGHNA and CDR2 YSLEER. The CDR3 totals 14 residues. In DNA form, the CDR3 reads TGCGCCAGCAGCCCGGCTAGCACAACCTACGAGCAGTACTTC. This translates into CASSPASTTYEQYF.

The chain links TRBV27 to TRBJ1-2, with 9 bases fitting TRBD1. V gave up 7 bases and J gave up 1 base; unmatched junction bases: 13. The CDR3 loop spans 17 amino acids. The V gene's germline CDR1 is MNHEY and CDR2 SMNVEV (reference sequence). CDR3: CASTLSVGTGLNYGYTF. In DNA, the CDR3 is TGTGCCAGCACCCTGTCCGTCGGGACAGGGCTTAACTATGGCTACACCTTC.

The chain has TRBV19 and TRBJ1-2; 9 bases line up with TRBD1. This CDR3 spans 16 amino acids. Germline V CDR1 and CDR2: LNHDA, SQIVND (reference sequence). The V segment lost 9 bases and the J segment 0 bases; nucleotides outside the gene matches: 11. The chain's CDR3 is CASRPGQGTANYGYTF. The CDR3 nucleotides are TGTGCCAGCCGTCCGGGACAGGGAACAGCTAACTATGGCTACACCTTC.

This clone was picked up one time. The genes are TRBV5-5 and TRBJ2-2; 14 bases are shared with TRBD2. CDR1 and CDR2 from the germline V gene are SGHKS and YYEKEE (reference sequence). Trimming at V came to 1 base and at J to 2 bases, leaving 4 bases not matched to a gene. CDR3 length: 18 residues. CDR3 sequence (DNA): TGTGCCAGCAGCTTGAAGGGACTAGCGGGAGTCAACACCGGGGAGCTGTTTTTT. This gives the protein CASSLKGLAGVNTGELFF.

This clone was observed a handful of times. The rearrangement links TRBV28 to TRBJ2-3; unclear D gene. Trimming removed 8 bases at V and 0 bases at J, with 18 bases between. Per germline, CDR1 MDHEN and CDR2 SYDVKM. The CDR3 totals 16 residues. CDR3 residues: CASRPGDSWSTDTQYF. For the CDR3, the DNA is TGTGCCAGCCGACCCGGTGATAGCTGGAGCACAGATACGCAGTATTTT.

The chain joins TRBV11-2 to TRBJ2-1; TRBD2 is a possible D gene (6 bases). CDR3 length: 15 residues. Germline CDR1 is SGHAT and CDR2 is FQNNGV. The V gene lost 7 bases and the J gene lost 1 base, with 14 bases spanning the gap. The DNA for the CDR3 is TGTGCCAGCACCCGAACCGGGAGTTCCTACAATGAGCAGTTCTTC. This sequence encodes CASTRTGSSYNEQFF.

The chain combines TRBV10-3 with TRBJ1-3, with D hard to call. The germline V gene has CDR1 ENHRY and CDR2 SYGVKD. Deletions cut 0 bases from V and 6 bases from J, with 9 bases between. This CDR3 is built from 14 residues. The CDR3 loop is CAISESAGENTIYF. CDR3 DNA: TGTGCCATCAGTGAGTCGGCAGGTGAAAACACCATATATTTT.

The rearrangement joins TRBV7-2 to TRBJ2-3; 14 nucleotides line up with TRBD2. Germline V gives CDR1 SGHTA, CDR2 FQGNSA. The CDR3 extends over 16 amino acids. The ends lost 4 bases at V and 5 bases at J; junction bases unmatched: 5. The CDR3 DNA follows: TGTGCCAGCAGCTGGGGACTAGCGGGAGTGTTAGATACGCAGTATTTT. Its translation is CASSWGLAGVLDTQYF.

The chain couples TRBV28 to TRBJ1-5; the D gene is possibly TRBD1 (6 bases). The CDR3 consists of 14 residues. The germline V gene encodes CDR1 MDHEN and CDR2 SYDVKM. V lost 3 bases and J 6 bases, leaving 12 bases between the germline ends. The CDR3: CASSLEGGSQPQHF. The CDR3 region has the DNA TGTGCCAGCAGTTTGGAGGGGGGGAGTCAGCCCCAGCATTTT. Supplemented by reference TRBV28 and TRBJ1-5, the full variable domain reads DVKVTQSSRYLVKRTGEKVFLECVQDMDHENMFWYRQDPGLGLRLIYFSYDVKMKEKGDIPEGYSVSREKKERFSLILESASTNQTSMYLCASSLEGGSQPQHFGDGTRLSIL.

The chain combines TRBV29-1 with TRBJ2-3; possibly TRBD2 for D (6 bases). V shed 3 bases and J shed 1 base, with 14 bases lying between them. This CDR3 is 15 amino acids long. From germline, CDR1 is SQVTM and CDR2 ANQGSEA. The CDR3 coding sequence is TGCAGCGTTGACCCCGGGACTCCCCGCACAGATACGCAGTATTTT. Translated: CSVDPGTPRTDTQYF.

On this clone itself: Other DNA sequences from this sample encode an identical CDR3 as well. This rearrangement joins TRBV15 to TRBJ1-5, with D uncertain. Trimming stripped 0 bases from V and 4 bases from J, with 10 bases between. The length of the CDR3 is 15 residues. CDR1 and CDR2 from the germline V gene are LNHNV and YYDKDF (reference sequence). The CDR3 DNA sequence: TGTGCCACCAGCAGAGACCCCCGGGGAAATCAGCCCCAGCATTTT. Translated, it gives CATSRDPRGNQPQHF.

This chain joins TRBV5-1 and TRBJ2-1; tentatively, D is TRBD1 (5 bases). Per germline, CDR1 SGHRS and CDR2 YFSETQ. Trimming took off 0 bases at V and 9 bases at J, with 13 bases between the two ends. The CDR3 is 14 amino acids. For the CDR3, the DNA is TGCGCCAGCAGCTTGGTACGACAGACGGGTGAGCAGTTCTTC. This encodes CASSLVRQTGEQFF.

This chain joins TRBV5-1 and TRBJ2-7; maybe TRBD2 (6 bases). This CDR3 comprises 14 residues. V was cut by 4 bases and J by 2 bases, with 13 bases left in between. Germline V gene data show CDR1 as SGHRS and CDR2 as YFSETQ. This CDR3 reads CASSLGPGAYEQYF. The CDR3 DNA reads as TGCGCCAGCAGCCTGGGACCGGGGGCCTACGAGCAGTACTTC.

The chain links TRBV9 to TRBJ1-6; 7 nucleotides match TRBD1. V dropped 2 bases and J dropped 8; count of bases not matched to a gene: 10. This CDR3 is built from 16 residues. Germline lookup yields CDR1 SGDLS and CDR2 YYNGEE. CDR3 protein: CASSVAGGPPYSPLHF. In DNA, the CDR3 is TGTGCCAGCAGCGTGGCAGGGGGGCCACCTTATTCACCCCTCCACTTT.

V and J are TRBV12-5 and TRBJ2-7; tentative D call: TRBD1 (5 bases). Trimming took 2 bases from V and 1 from J, leaving 12 bases between them. CDR3 length: 15 residues. Germline CDR1 and CDR2: LGHNT and FRNRAP. The CDR3, as DNA: TGTGCTAGTGGTTTGAGGGGTTTTACGTCCTACGAGCAGTACTTC. Protein product: CASGLRGFTSYEQYF.

The chain combines TRBV15 with TRBJ2-2; tentative D call: TRBD1 (5 bases). The germline V and J ends were trimmed by 0 bases and 0 bases, with 8 bases remaining between them. Germline CDR1 and CDR2: LNHNV and YYDKDF (reference sequence). This CDR3 has 16 amino acids. The CDR3 DNA reads TGTGCCACCAGCAGAGATCCAGGGTCGAACACCGGGGAGCTGTTTTTT. Its translation is CATSRDPGSNTGELFF.

J is TRBJ1-2 and V is TRBV28; TRBD1 is a possible D gene (5 bases). Deletions cut 5 bases from V and 2 bases from J, with 12 bases between. Germline CDR1 and CDR2: MDHEN and SYDVKM. This CDR3 is built from 14 residues. The CDR3 loop reads CASSIPGRNYGYTF. Written as DNA, the CDR3 is TGTGCCAGCAGTATCCCAGGGCGGAACTATGGCTACACCTTC.